Below are 27 T cell receptor beta chains sequenced from a single sample in a study of response to subunit inactivated influenza vaccine. TCRdb recomputed calls from the RT-PCR reads with MiXCR, one row per CDR3 protein. The top ten hold 13% of the sample, which has hundreds of thousands of distinct CDR3 sequences, less than 10% seen once. The input for sequencing was PBMCs from blood, taken 23 to 25 months after vaccination. These TCRs come from a man aged 45-69 years who received an inactivated influenza vaccine.

This clonotype was observed a handful of times. The chain is built from TRBV7-9 and TRBJ2-1; TRBD2 matches at 9 bases. CDR3 length: 14 residues. The V gene end was trimmed by 11 bases and the J gene end by 4 bases; junction bases not matched to a gene: 9. The germline V gene has CDR1 SEHNR and CDR2 FQNEAQ (reference sequence). This CDR3 reads CAHVGRGGYNEQFF. The CDR3 nucleotides read TGTGCCCACGTAGGGCGGGGGGGATACAATGAGCAGTTCTTC.

This clonotype showed up many times. V usage is TRBV29-1 and J usage is TRBJ2-1; 10 nucleotides align to TRBD2. The ends lost 7 bases at V and 2 bases at J; junction bases unmatched: 11. The CDR3 covers 16 residues. CDR1 is SQVTM, CDR2 ANQGSEA, per germline. CDR3 in DNA: TGCAGCGCCTTGCTTCTAGCGGGGGAGACCTACAATGAGCAGTTCTTC. This gives the protein CSALLLAGETYNEQFF.

This clonotype was detected only a few times. J is TRBJ2-1 and V is TRBV15, with TRBD2 matching over 7 bases. The ends lost 0 bases at V and 7 bases at J; junction bases unmatched: 6. CDR1 and CDR2 (germline): LNHNV, YYDKDF (reference sequence). CDR3 size: 15 residues. The CDR3, as DNA: TGTGCCACCAGCAGAGATCTAAGAGCGGGGAATGAGCAGTTCTTC. It is translated as CATSRDLRAGNEQFF.

Ten or more counts support this clonotype. The DNA for the CDR3 is TGTGCCAGCAGTTCGTATAATTCACCCCTCCACTTT. It encodes CASSSYNSPLHF. This chain uses TRBV12-3 or TRBV12-4 with TRBJ1-6; no reliable D call. The CDR3 runs to 12 residues. With 4 bases removed from V and 4 bases from J, the gap between germline ends came to 2 bases.

This clonotype was seen a handful of times. The chain combines TRBV7-9 with TRBJ1-4; D remains unclear. The germline V gene encodes CDR1 SEHNR and CDR2 FQNEAQ (reference sequence). This CDR3 region has 12 residues. V was clipped by 3 bases and J by 2 bases, with 1 base between them. CDR3 sequence: CASSFTNEKLFF. CDR3 nucleotide sequence: TGTGCCAGCAGCTTTACTAATGAAAAACTGTTTTTT.

The chain recombines TRBV4-2 with TRBJ2-2; D not certain. The CDR3 has 16 amino acids. From germline, CDR1 is LGHNA and CDR2 YNFKEQ. Between the trimmed V and J ends, which lost 0 bases and 5 bases, there was a span of 13 bases. The CDR3, as DNA: TGTGCCAGCAGCCAAGACGGTAGTGGTGGAACCGGGGAGCTGTTTTTT. This translates into CASSQDGSGGTGELFF.

The chain has TRBV7-8 and TRBJ2-1; 7 bases agree with TRBD2. With V trimmed by 2 bases and J by 9 bases, 10 bases remained unmatched. CDR3 length: 15 amino acids. Germline assignment: CDR1 SGHVS and CDR2 FQNEAQ. This chain's CDR3 is CASSLKLAIVGEQFF. CDR3 sequence (DNA): TGTGCCAGCAGCTTAAAACTAGCGATCGTCGGTGAGCAGTTCTTC.

This clonotype has more than one count but fewer than ten. V usage is TRBV4-3 and J usage is TRBJ2-2; D ambiguous. CDR3 length equals 14 residues. V lost 0 bases, J lost 5 bases, and 7 bases lay in between. Germline loops: CDR1 LGHNA, CDR2 YSLEER. CDR3 in amino acids: CASSQDVLTGELFF. For the CDR3, the DNA is TGCGCCAGCAGCCAAGATGTCTTGACCGGGGAGCTGTTTTTT.

The CDR3 region is CASSLAEGGVGDTQYF. CDR3 DNA: TGTGCCAGCAGCTTGGCCGAAGGTGGGGTTGGAGATACGCAGTATTTT. The chain employs TRBV13 and TRBJ2-3; no clear D. The V gene lost 3 bases and the J gene lost 5 bases, with 18 bases spanning the gap. This CDR3 comprises 16 residues. CDR1 and CDR2 (germline): PRHDT, FYEKMQ (reference sequence).

This clonotype turned up a few times. The chain recombines TRBV30 with TRBJ2-3; 8 nucleotides agree with TRBD1. The CDR3 contains 13 residues. Germline trimming cut 5 bases from V and 2 bases from J; bases unmatched to any gene: 3. Germline V gene sequence: CDR1 GTSNPN, CDR2 SVGIG (reference sequence). Written as DNA, the CDR3 is TGTGCCTGGGGGACAGGAATCACAGATACGCAGTATTTT. This encodes CAWGTGITDTQYF.

This clonotype was detected ten times or more. This chain uses TRBV12-3 or TRBV12-4 with TRBJ2-3, with 8 bases fitting TRBD2. The J segment lost 4 bases and the V segment lost 8 bases, leaving 11 bases of the junction unmatched. The CDR3 contains 15 residues. The chain's CDR3 is CASLSGGSGPDTQYF. The CDR3 DNA sequence: TGTGCCAGCCTGTCGGGGGGGTCGGGTCCAGATACGCAGTATTTT.

The chain joins TRBV7-9 to TRBJ2-1; 11 bases fit TRBD2. Germline V gene lookup returns CDR1 SEHNR and CDR2 FQNEAQ (reference sequence). J was trimmed by 9 bases and V by 3 bases; bases with no gene match: 10. The CDR3 runs to 16 residues. This chain's CDR3 is CASSFIAGGPRSEQFF. Here the CDR3 DNA reads TGTGCCAGCAGCTTTATAGCGGGAGGGCCGCGAAGTGAGCAGTTCTTC.

This clonotype was detected ten times or more. The chain uses TRBV20-1 and TRBJ1-4; perhaps TRBD1 as D (6 bases). CDR1 is DFQATT, CDR2 SNEGSKA, per germline (reference sequence). The CDR3 is 16 residues long. V dropped 3 bases and J dropped 3 bases, with 17 bases sitting between them. The DNA for the CDR3 is TGCAGTGCTAGCGGCCGGGGGCTGACCTCTAATGAAAAACTGTTTTTT. Translated: CSASGRGLTSNEKLFF.

This clonotype showed up many times. The chain recombines TRBV5-4 with TRBJ2-3; D is unresolved. The CDR3 has 11 amino acids. The germline V gene encodes CDR1 SGHNT and CDR2 YYREEE (reference sequence). Trimming shortened V by 0 bases and J by 6 bases, and 2 bases separated the two germline ends. The CDR3 is CASSLDDTQYF. In DNA form, the CDR3 reads TGTGCCAGCAGCTTGGATGATACGCAGTATTTT.

This clonotype was found a few times. The CDR3 DNA reads TGTGCCAGCAGCCTCCTTAACTATGGCTACACCTTC. The encoded protein is CASSLLNYGYTF. The chain carries TRBV7-9 and TRBJ1-2; no firm D call. Germline V lookup: CDR1 SEHNR, CDR2 FQNEAQ (reference sequence). Between the trimmed V and J ends, which lost 5 bases and 1 base, there was a span of 5 bases. There are 12 residues in the CDR3.

The rearrangement joins TRBV10-3 to TRBJ1-1, with D tentatively TRBD1 (5 bases). The CDR3 contains 13 residues. Looked up from germline, CDR1 is ENHRY and CDR2 is SYGVKD. V shed 10 bases and J shed 4 bases, with 16 bases lying between them. The CDR3 loop is CATIRAGTTEAFF. CDR3 bases: TGTGCCACCATCAGGGCAGGGACCACTGAAGCTTTCTTT.

This clonotype was counted at least ten times. This chain uses TRBV20-1 with TRBJ1-5; a weak D match, TRBD1 (5 bases). Per the germline V gene, CDR1 is DFQATT and CDR2 is SNEGSKA (reference sequence). The CDR3 covers 16 residues. V was clipped by 0 bases and J by 0 bases, with 12 bases between them. The CDR3 DNA reads TGCAGTGCTAGAGAGCGGGACGGATATAGCAATCAGCCCCAGCATTTT. Protein product: CSARERDGYSNQPQHF.

Ten or more counts support this clonotype. The V gene is TRBV6-1, the J gene TRBJ2-3, with 11 bases identical to TRBD1. Trimming at V came to 8 bases and at J to 0 bases, leaving 7 bases not matched to a gene. This CDR3 has 16 amino acids. The germline V gene has CDR1 MNHNS and CDR2 SASEGT. CDR3 loop: CASGGQGVDSTDTQYF. CDR3 nucleotide sequence: TGTGCCAGCGGGGGACAGGGGGTAGACAGCACAGATACGCAGTATTTT.

This clonotype was seen more than once but under ten times. The rearrangement uses TRBV7-2 and TRBJ2-7; D may be TRBD1 or TRBD2 (5 bases each). CDR1 SGHTA and CDR2 FQGNSA come from the germline V gene. Trimming removed 3 bases at V and 0 bases at J, with 15 bases between. The length of the CDR3 is 16 residues. For the CDR3, the DNA is TGTGCCAGCAGCTTGGCCCTACGGGGCAGCTCCTACGAGCAGTACTTC. Protein sequence: CASSLALRGSSYEQYF.

This clonotype was detected many times. The rearrangement uses TRBV27 and TRBJ2-1; D unresolved. CDR1 is MNHEY and CDR2 is SMNVEV in the germline V gene (reference sequence). V was clipped by 7 bases and J by 6 bases, with 25 bases between them. The CDR3 is 17 residues long. The CDR3 reads CASKTPSSGSYLNEQFF. CDR3 DNA sequence: TGTGCCAGCAAAACCCCTTCTTCCGGGTCCTACCTCAATGAGCAGTTCTTC.

The gene calls are TRBV5-1 and TRBJ2-5; D not certain. V gave up 4 bases and J gave up 6 bases, with 7 bases separating them. This CDR3 contains 11 residues. Germline lookup yields CDR1 SGHRS and CDR2 YFSETQ. The CDR3 DNA sequence: TGCGCCAGCAGCGCGGAGAAGACCCAGTACTTC. Its protein is CASSAEKTQYF.

The chain recombines TRBV7-3 with TRBJ2-2; 11 nucleotides match TRBD2. Germline V gene sequence: CDR1 SGHTA, CDR2 FQGTGA. V shed 5 bases, J shed 8 bases, and the junction held 7 bases outside the gene matches. This CDR3 has 15 residues. CDR3: CASSISGRAGGELFF. CDR3 in DNA: TGTGCCAGCAGCATTAGCGGGAGGGCCGGTGGGGAGCTGTTTTTT.

V and J are TRBV3-1 and TRBJ2-2, with D hard to call. Germline V gene lookup returns CDR1 LGHDT and CDR2 YNNKEL (reference sequence). The CDR3 loop spans 13 amino acids. The V end lost 5 bases, the J end lost 0 bases, and 4 bases lay between the germline ends. CDR3 sequence (DNA): TGTGCCAGCAGCTACGCGAACACCGGGGAGCTGTTTTTT. Protein sequence: CASSYANTGELFF.

Ten or more counts support this clonotype. Relative to the germline gene, one junction end is altered; a read error may explain this. The chain combines TRBV19 with TRBJ1-1; D gene ambiguous. Germline CDR1 reads LNHDA; CDR2 reads SQIVND (reference sequence). This CDR3 region has 15 residues. The CDR3 DNA sequence: TGTGCCAGTAGTGTAGAGCTTCGCATGAACACTGAAGCTTTCTTT. Translated: CASSVELRMNTEAFF.

Worth noting for this clonotype: A read error is likely, as this CDR3 ends without the conserved phenylalanine or tryptophan. The chain is built from TRBV12-3 or TRBV12-4 and TRBJ2-5; D remains unclear. Trimming took 1 base from V and 2 from J, leaving 11 bases between them. This CDR3 is built from 15 residues. DNA of the CDR3: TGTGCCAGCAGTTTAGGGGTGAGCGTACAAGAGACCCAGTACTCC. Residues: CASSLGVSVQETQYS.

This clonotype was seen ten or more times. The J gene is TRBJ2-2, the V gene TRBV29-1; D uncertain. Trimming removed 7 bases from V and 4 bases from J, with 10 bases in between. The CDR3 has 12 residues. CDR1 and CDR2 from the germline V gene are SQVTM and ANQGSEA. CDR3 bases: TGCAGCGCTGGACCACCCACCGGGGAGCTGTTTTTT. Amino acid sequence: CSAGPPTGELFF.

The sample holds a few counts of this clonotype. The chain has TRBV4-3 and TRBJ2-1, with 12 bases that match TRBD2. J was trimmed by 6 bases and V by 1 base; bases with no gene match: 4. This CDR3 is built from 16 residues. CDR1 is LGHNA, CDR2 YSLEER, per germline. Here the CDR3 reads CASSQGLAGVLNEQFF. DNA for the CDR3: TGCGCCAGCAGCCAAGGACTAGCGGGGGTCCTCAATGAGCAGTTCTTC.